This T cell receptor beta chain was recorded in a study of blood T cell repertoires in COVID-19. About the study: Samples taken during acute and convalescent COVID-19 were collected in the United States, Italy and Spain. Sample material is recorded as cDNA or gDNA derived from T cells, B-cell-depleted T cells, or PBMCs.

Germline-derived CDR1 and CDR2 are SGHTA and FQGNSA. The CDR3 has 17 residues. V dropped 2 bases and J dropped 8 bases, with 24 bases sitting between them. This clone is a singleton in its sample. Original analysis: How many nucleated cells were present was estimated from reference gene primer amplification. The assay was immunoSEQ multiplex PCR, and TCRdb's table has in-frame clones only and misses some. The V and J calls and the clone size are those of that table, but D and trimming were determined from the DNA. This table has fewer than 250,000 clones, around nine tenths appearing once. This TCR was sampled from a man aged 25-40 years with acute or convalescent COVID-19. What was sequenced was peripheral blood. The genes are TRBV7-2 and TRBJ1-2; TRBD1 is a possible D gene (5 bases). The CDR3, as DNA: TGTGCCAGCAGCTTATCATATCTAGGGGTGGGAGGAGACGGCTACACCTTC. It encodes CASSLSYLGVGGDGYTF.